The 32 T cell receptor beta chains below were found in one sample sequenced in a study of T cell responses to AZD1222 COVID-19 vaccine. Profiled with immunoSEQ multiplex PCR; TCRdb holds only in-frame clones, not every one. The table includes 100,000 to 150,000 clones, about 85% detected once. Source: peripheral blood, taken 28 days after the second AZD1222 dose. Receptor source: an adult who received the AZD1222 COVID-19 vaccine.

The chain combines TRBV7-9 with TRBJ1-1; D is uncertain. The CDR3 totals 13 residues. Germline V CDR1 and CDR2: SEHNR, FQNEAQ (reference sequence). Trimming left V 0 bases short and J 6 bases short, with 8 bases between. In DNA form, the CDR3 reads TGTGCCAGCAGCTTAGCAGGGAGCGCTGAAGCTTTCTTT. This codes for CASSLAGSAEAFF.

This sequence joins TRBV5-6 and TRBJ2-5, with D maybe TRBD1 (6 bases). Germline V lookup: CDR1 SGHDT, CDR2 YYEEEE. The CDR3 sequence is 15 residues long. V was shortened by 4 bases and J by 5 bases, with 18 bases between the two germline ends. In DNA, the CDR3 is TGTGCCAGCAGCACTGTGGGGGCAGAGATGGAGACCCAGTACTTC. Translation: CASSTVGAEMETQYF.

The chain combines TRBV10-2 with TRBJ1-6; D may be TRBD1 (5 bases). CDR1 WSHSY and CDR2 SAAADI come from the germline V gene. V gave up 6 bases and J gave up 9 bases, with 12 bases separating them. The CDR3 consists of 13 residues. The CDR3 protein is CASRGPSGSPLHF. CDR3 bases: TGCGCCAGCAGGGGACCCAGTGGTTCACCCCTCCACTTT.

V gene TRBV19 combines with J gene TRBJ1-6; maybe TRBD1 (5 bases). V dropped 6 bases and J dropped 7 bases, with 13 bases sitting between them. The CDR3 totals 14 residues. The V gene's germline CDR1 is LNHDA and CDR2 SQIVND (reference sequence). The CDR3 sequence is CASRGDSVNSPLHF. CDR3 DNA: TGTGCCAGTAGAGGCGACAGCGTAAATTCACCCCTCCACTTT. Supplemented by reference TRBV19 and TRBJ1-6, the full variable domain reads DGGITQSPKYLFRKEGQNVTLSCEQNLNHDAMYWYRQDPGQGLRLIYYSQIVNDFQKGDIAEGYSVSREKKESFPLTVTSAQKNPTAFYLCASRGDSVNSPLHFGNGTRLTVT.

This clone was observed a few times. V gene TRBV18 combines with J gene TRBJ2-2, with D perhaps TRBD1 or TRBD2 (5 bases each). Trimming took 2 bases from V and 1 from J, leaving 11 bases between them. This CDR3 spans 16 amino acids. The V gene's germline CDR1 is KGHSH and CDR2 LQKENI. The chain's CDR3 is CASSPSGTVNTGELFF. The CDR3 DNA reads TGTGCCAGCTCACCATCCGGGACGGTGAACACCGGGGAGCTGTTTTTT.

This chain joins TRBV5-6 and TRBJ1-3; D is uncertain. The V end was cut by 1 base, the J end by 2 bases, with 10 bases between. From germline, CDR1 is SGHDT and CDR2 YYEEEE. This CDR3 comprises 15 residues. The CDR3 DNA reads TGTGCCAGCAGCTTGTGGAGGGCTGCTGGAAACACCATATATTTT. Translating gives CASSLWRAAGNTIYF.

This clone showed up just once. This chain uses TRBV2 with TRBJ2-5; 11 bases are a match to TRBD2. J gave up 4 bases and V 10 bases, and 14 bases lay outside the gene matches. The CDR3 totals 16 residues. Germline-derived CDR1 and CDR2 are SNHLY and FYNNEI. Written as DNA, the CDR3 is TGTGCCACCTACCTGACTAAACTAGCGGGGGTAGAGACCCAGTACTTC. It codes for CATYLTKLAGVETQYF. Complete variable domain (other parts from reference TRBV2 and TRBJ2-5): EPEVTQTPSHQVTQMGQEVILRCVPISNHLYFYWYRQILGQKVEFLVSFYNNEISEKSEIFDDQFSVERPDGSNFTLKIRSTKLEDSAMYFCATYLTKLAGVETQYFGPGTRLLVL.

This chain connects TRBV6-6 to TRBJ2-7; 7 nucleotides line up with TRBD1. Germline lookup yields CDR1 MNHNY and CDR2 SVGAGI (reference sequence). V shed 5 bases and J 1 base; nucleotides not matched to a gene: 8. The CDR3 has 15 residues. CDR3 sequence (DNA): TGTGCCAGCAGTCAAAACAGGGGACGATCCTACGAGCAGTACTTC. Translating gives CASSQNRGRSYEQYF.

This chain links TRBV10-1 with TRBJ1-6; D may be TRBD1 (5 bases). The V and J ends lost 7 bases and 0 bases respectively, with 16 bases between them. The CDR3 is made up of 17 amino acids. Germline assignment: CDR1 WNHNN and CDR2 SYGVQD (reference sequence). CDR3 protein: CASNRGPLSSYNSPLHF. The CDR3 DNA follows: TGCGCCAGCAATAGGGGACCCTTGAGCTCCTATAATTCACCCCTCCACTTT.

The chain carries TRBV5-4 and TRBJ1-5; perhaps TRBD1 as D (6 bases). This CDR3 contains 15 residues. From germline, CDR1 is SGHNT and CDR2 YYREEE (reference sequence). V shed 0 bases and J shed 3 bases, with 10 bases lying between them. The CDR3 DNA reads as TGTGCCAGCAGCTTGGGGGGACAATACAATCAGCCCCAGCATTTT. Its translation is CASSLGGQYNQPQHF.

This chain connects TRBV5-1 to TRBJ2-6; D ambiguous. This CDR3 comprises 16 residues. The germline V gene has CDR1 SGHRS and CDR2 YFSETQ. Trimming stripped 4 bases from V and 2 bases from J, with 13 bases between. Written as DNA, the CDR3 is TGCGCCAGCAGCCCTGGCGCGCAAGCTGGGGCCAACGTCCTGACTTTC. Protein product: CASSPGAQAGANVLTF.

The chain uses TRBV19 and TRBJ1-1; possible D gene TRBD1, 6 bases. Germline V lookup: CDR1 LNHDA, CDR2 SQIVND (reference sequence). Trimming took 3 bases from V and 4 from J, leaving 9 bases between them. CDR3 length equals 13 residues. CDR3 region: CASSIRGTTEAFF. The CDR3 DNA follows: TGTGCCAGTAGTATCAGGGGTACCACTGAAGCTTTCTTT.

CDR3 protein: CASRRDLSYEQYF. In nucleotides, the CDR3 is TGTGCCAGTCGAAGGGACCTCTCCTACGAGCAGTACTTC. The chain recombines TRBV27 with TRBJ2-7; D is tentatively TRBD1 or TRBD2 (5 bases each). The CDR3 length is 13 residues. Germline V CDR1 and CDR2: MNHEY, SMNVEV (reference sequence). Trimming left V 9 bases short and J 0 bases short, with 12 bases between.

J is TRBJ2-7 and V is TRBV18; 7 nucleotides match TRBD1. CDR3 length equals 15 residues. CDR1 is KGHSH, CDR2 LQKENI, per germline. The V segment lost 5 bases and the J segment 4 bases; nucleotides outside the gene matches: 11. CDR3 bases: TGTGCCAGCTCATCCAACACCGGGACAGTTTACGAGCAGTACTTC. Translation gives CASSSNTGTVYEQYF.

In this sample, this clone turned up a few times. This sequence joins TRBV11-2 and TRBJ2-7; TRBD2 agrees at 10 bases. The J segment lost 8 bases and the V segment lost 3 bases, leaving 7 bases of the junction unmatched. Germline V lookup: CDR1 SGHAT, CDR2 FQNNGV. The CDR3 is 14 amino acids. As DNA, the CDR3 is TGTGCCAGCAGCTTTAGCGGGGGGCCGTCGAAGCAGTACTTC. This gives the protein CASSFSGGPSKQYF.

This clone was counted once. The chain links TRBV2 to TRBJ1-4; TRBD1 matches 7 bases. V trimming: 6 bases; J trimming: 7 bases; junction bases outside the gene matches: 5. This CDR3 region has 13 residues. Germline lookup yields CDR1 SNHLY and CDR2 FYNNEI. CDR3 DNA: TGTGCCAGCAGGCAGGGGACAGTTGAAAAACTGTTTTTT. Protein product: CASRQGTVEKLFF.

The CDR3 sequence is CASRLGRGYGYTF. The CDR3 coding sequence is TGTGCCAGCAGGTTGGGCCGGGGCTATGGCTACACCTTC. The chain joins TRBV28 to TRBJ1-2, with D hard to call. V was shortened by 6 bases and J by 4 bases, with 12 bases between the two germline ends. The germline V gene encodes CDR1 MDHEN and CDR2 SYDVKM. This CDR3 is 13 amino acids long.

V usage is TRBV4-1 and J usage is TRBJ2-3; D is perhaps TRBD1 or TRBD2 (6 bases each). Germline lookup yields CDR1 MGHRA and CDR2 YSYEKL. Deletions cut 2 bases from V and 6 bases from J, with 9 bases between. The CDR3 totals 13 residues. In DNA form, the CDR3 reads TGCGCCAGCAGCCAAAGGGGGGCGGATACGCAGTATTTT. Translation gives CASSQRGADTQYF.

This chain connects TRBV7-2 to TRBJ1-1, with D maybe TRBD1 (6 bases). The germline V gene has CDR1 SGHTA and CDR2 FQGNSA. This CDR3 region has 13 residues. Trimming left V 1 base short and J 13 bases short, with 16 bases between. The CDR3 region is CASSLEVQGRVFF. DNA of the CDR3: TGTGCCAGCAGCTTAGAGGTCCAGGGGAGGGTTTTCTTT.

The CDR3 sequence is CASSPQGTRDNEQFF. CDR3 DNA sequence: TGTGCCAGCAGTCCCCAGGGGACTAGGGACAATGAGCAGTTCTTC. The rearrangement links TRBV11-2 to TRBJ2-1; 8 bases are a match to TRBD2. Per the germline V gene, CDR1 is SGHAT and CDR2 is FQNNGV. V dropped 6 bases and J dropped 5; count of bases not matched to a gene: 9. CDR3 length: 15 residues.

V gene TRBV28 combines with J gene TRBJ1-1; TRBD1 aligns across 10 bases. The germline CDR1 and CDR2 sequences are MDHEN and SYDVKM. J lost 5 bases, V lost 6 bases, and 9 bases had no gene match. This CDR3 has 15 residues. For the CDR3, the DNA is TGTGCCAGCAGGTATTTTGGGGACAGGGGTACTGAAGCTTTCTTT. It encodes CASRYFGDRGTEAFF. Looking up the rest from reference TRBV28 and TRBJ1-1 gives the full variable domain: DVKVTQSSRYLVKRTGEKVFLECVQDMDHENMFWYRQDPGLGLRLIYFSYDVKMKEKGDIPEGYSVSREKKERFSLILESASTNQTSMYLCASRYFGDRGTEAFFGQGTRLTVV.

The CDR3: CASSFRLRNTEAFF. As DNA, the CDR3 is TGTGCCAGCAGTTTCCGACTCCGGAACACTGAAGCTTTCTTT. V and J are TRBV28 and TRBJ1-1; D gene uncertain. This CDR3 contains 14 residues. Looked up from germline, CDR1 is MDHEN and CDR2 is SYDVKM. V shed 3 bases and J shed 1 base, with 9 bases lying between them.

This clone was seen more than once but under ten times. The genes are TRBV27 and TRBJ2-7, with 7 positions matching TRBD2. V trimming: 0 bases; J trimming: 5 bases; junction bases outside the gene matches: 1. The CDR3 loop spans 13 amino acids. In germline, CDR1 is MNHEY, CDR2 SMNVEV (reference sequence). CDR3 in DNA: TGTGCCAGCAGTTTATCGGGAGGGAACGAGCAGTACTTC. It codes for CASSLSGGNEQYF.

This chain connects TRBV21-1 to TRBJ1-6; the table's D gene call, TRBD1, was not cross checked with the DNA. TRBV21-1 is deemed a pseudogene. The CDR3 is 17 residues long. This chain's CDR3 is CASSLGGGAAYNSPLHF. The CDR3 DNA follows: TGTGCCAGCAGCCTCGGTGGTGGGGCAGCCTATAATTCACCCCTCCACTTT.

This sequence joins TRBV6-4 and TRBJ2-1; D might be TRBD2 (5 bases). The CDR3 contains 13 residues. Trimming removed 0 bases from V and 6 bases from J, with 6 bases in between. The germline gives CDR1 MRHNA, CDR2 SNTAGT. The CDR3 nucleotides are TGTGCCAGCAGTGACTCGGCGGGCAATGAGCAGTTCTTC. Amino acid sequence: CASSDSAGNEQFF.

V and J are TRBV6-2 or TRBV6-3 and TRBJ1-1, with unresolved D. This CDR3 is 12 amino acids long. The germline CDR1 and CDR2 sequences are MNHEY and SVGEGT. The V gene lost 6 bases and the J gene lost 2 bases, with 7 bases spanning the gap. CDR3 loop: CASSHYNTEAFF. CDR3 bases: TGTGCCAGCAGCCACTATAACACTGAAGCTTTCTTT.

V and J are TRBV18 and TRBJ1-2, with 8 bases aligning to TRBD1. The trim removed 4 bases at V and 5 bases at J, leaving 9 bases unmatched. The CDR3 contains 15 residues. Germline loops: CDR1 KGHSH, CDR2 LQKENI. CDR3 sequence reads: CASSQTGTGKYGYTF. The CDR3 nucleotides are TGTGCCAGCTCACAAACCGGGACAGGAAAGTATGGCTACACCTTC.

The chain uses TRBV7-6 and TRBJ2-2; TRBD1 matches at 7 bases. The CDR3 sequence is 16 residues long. The V segment lost 3 bases and the J segment 1 base; nucleotides outside the gene matches: 5. In germline, CDR1 is SGHVS, CDR2 FNYEAQ. CDR3 nucleotides: TGTGCCAGCAGCTTTCAGGGGGTGGGGAACACCGGGGAGCTGTTTTTT. Translated: CASSFQGVGNTGELFF. Combining the CDR3 with reference TRBV7-6 and TRBJ2-2 gives the whole variable domain GAGVSQSPRYKVTKRGQDVALRCDPISGHVSLYWYRQALGQGPEFLTYFNYEAQQDKSGLPNDRFSAERPEGSISTLTIQRTEQRDSAMYRCASSFQGVGNTGELFFGEGSRLTVL.

This clone came up a few times. The gene calls are TRBV19 and TRBJ1-6; tentatively, D is TRBD1 (5 bases). CDR3 length: 13 amino acids. CDR1 is LNHDA, CDR2 SQIVND, per germline (reference sequence). CDR3 sequence (DNA): TGTGCTGGGGCCCGGGAGAGAGGTTCACCCCTCCACTTT. This translates into CAGARERGSPLHF. The full variable domain, completed using reference TRBV19 and TRBJ1-6, is DGGITQSPKYLFRKEGQNVTLSCEQNLNHDAMYWYRQDPGQGLRLIYYSQIVNDFQKGDIAEGYSVSREKKESFPLTVTSAQKNPTAFYLCAGARERGSPLHFGNGTRLTVT.

The chain couples TRBV7-9 to TRBJ1-1; D unresolved. Germline CDR1 is SEHNR and CDR2 is FQNEAQ (reference sequence). This CDR3 has 13 residues. Deletions cut 8 bases from V and 4 bases from J, with 14 bases between. The DNA for the CDR3 is TGTGCCAGCGATAATCGGGCTAGCACTGAAGCTTTCTTT. Protein sequence: CASDNRASTEAFF.

The gene calls are TRBV5-1 and TRBJ2-1; 8 bases map to TRBD2. Trimming at V came to 1 base and at J to 8 bases, leaving 14 bases not matched to a gene. The CDR3 contains 17 residues. The germline CDR1 and CDR2 sequences are SGHRS and YFSETQ. CDR3 DNA: TGCGCCAGCAGCTTGTCGGGAGCGGGGGAAAGGGGCGATGAGCAGTTCTTC. It yields the protein CASSLSGAGERGDEQFF.

V is TRBV7-2 and J is TRBJ1-6; weak D call: TRBD1 (5 bases). Germline V gene sequence: CDR1 SGHTA, CDR2 FQGNSA. V dropped 6 bases and J dropped 5 bases, with 11 bases sitting between them. This CDR3 spans 14 amino acids. CDR3 in DNA: TGTGCCAGCAGTCATGACAGTAATAATTCACCCCTCCACTTT. This translates into CASSHDSNNSPLHF.